A single sample is the source of the 2 T cell receptor beta chains below, sequenced in a study of T cells in Graves' hyperthyroidism and ophthalmopathy. RNA transcripts yielded amplified TCR beta CDR3 regions. HTBI primers were the set used in a first-round RT-PCR of the TCR CDR3. In TCRdb, the multiplex PCR reads were re-called with MiXCR into one record per CDR3 protein. The data contain approximately 620,000 distinct CDR3 sequences, approximately 13% of them singletons. Material: blood. These receptors were taken from a woman younger than 45 with Graves' hyperthyroidism that later progressed to Graves' ophthalmopathy.

This chain joins TRBV12-3 or TRBV12-4 and TRBJ2-7; 12 positions agree with TRBD2. With V trimmed by 6 bases and J by 4 bases, 4 bases remained unmatched. The length of the CDR3 is 14 residues. The CDR3 region has the DNA TGTGCCAGCAGGGCTAGCGGGAGGGCATACGAGCAGTACTTC. This gives the protein CASRASGRAYEQYF.

This clonotype came up many times. V and J are TRBV28 and TRBJ1-1, with D possibly TRBD1 on 5 matching bases. V lost 2 bases and J lost 3, with 7 bases in between. The germline V gene has CDR1 MDHEN and CDR2 SYDVKM. This CDR3 region has 13 residues. CDR3 nucleotide sequence: TGTGCCAGCAGTTTAGGGGGTCACACTGAAGCTTTCTTT. Its translation is CASSLGGHTEAFF.